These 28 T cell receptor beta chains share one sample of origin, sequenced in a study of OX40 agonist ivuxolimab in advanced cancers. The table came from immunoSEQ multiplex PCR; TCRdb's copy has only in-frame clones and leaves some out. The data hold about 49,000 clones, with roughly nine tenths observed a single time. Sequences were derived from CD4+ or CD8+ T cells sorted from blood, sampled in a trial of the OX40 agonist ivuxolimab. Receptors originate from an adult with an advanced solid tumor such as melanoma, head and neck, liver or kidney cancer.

The CDR3 spells CASSFPYAEAFF. Written as DNA, the CDR3 is TGTGCCAGCAGCTTCCCCTACGCTGAAGCTTTCTTT. The V gene is TRBV7-2, the J gene TRBJ1-1; D not certain. The V gene lost 3 bases and the J gene lost 6 bases, with 8 bases spanning the gap. CDR1 is SGHTA and CDR2 is FQGNSA in the germline V gene. The CDR3 runs 12 residues.

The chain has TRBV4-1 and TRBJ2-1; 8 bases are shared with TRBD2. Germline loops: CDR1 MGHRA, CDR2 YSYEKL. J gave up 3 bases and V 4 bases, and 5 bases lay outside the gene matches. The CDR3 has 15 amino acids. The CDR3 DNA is TGCGCCAGCAGCCTCGAGGGACTAGGCTACAATGAGCAGTTCTTC. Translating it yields CASSLEGLGYNEQFF.

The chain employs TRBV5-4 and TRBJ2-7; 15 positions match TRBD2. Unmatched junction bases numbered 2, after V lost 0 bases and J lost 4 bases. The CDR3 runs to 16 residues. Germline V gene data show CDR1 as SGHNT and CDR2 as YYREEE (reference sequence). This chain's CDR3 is CASSLGGLAGGYEQYF. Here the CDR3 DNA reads TGTGCCAGCAGCTTGGGAGGACTAGCGGGAGGGTACGAGCAGTACTTC.

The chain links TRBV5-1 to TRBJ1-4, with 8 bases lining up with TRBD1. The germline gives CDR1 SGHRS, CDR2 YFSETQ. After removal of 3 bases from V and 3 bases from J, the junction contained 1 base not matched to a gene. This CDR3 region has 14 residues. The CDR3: CASSSGQANEKLFF. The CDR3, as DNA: TGCGCCAGCAGCTCGGGACAGGCTAATGAAAAACTGTTTTTT.

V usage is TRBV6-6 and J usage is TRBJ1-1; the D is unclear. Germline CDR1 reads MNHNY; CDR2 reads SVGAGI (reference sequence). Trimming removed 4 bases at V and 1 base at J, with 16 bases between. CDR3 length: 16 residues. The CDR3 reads CASSSQDGPSNTEAFF. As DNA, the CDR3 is TGTGCCAGCAGTTCCCAAGACGGACCCTCGAACACTGAAGCTTTCTTT.

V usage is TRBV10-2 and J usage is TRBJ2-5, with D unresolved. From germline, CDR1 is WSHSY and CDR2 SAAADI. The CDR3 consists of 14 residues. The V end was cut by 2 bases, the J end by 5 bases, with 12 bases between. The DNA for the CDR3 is TGCGCCAGCAGTGAGACCAGTCTGGATGAGACCCAGTACTTC. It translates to CASSETSLDETQYF.

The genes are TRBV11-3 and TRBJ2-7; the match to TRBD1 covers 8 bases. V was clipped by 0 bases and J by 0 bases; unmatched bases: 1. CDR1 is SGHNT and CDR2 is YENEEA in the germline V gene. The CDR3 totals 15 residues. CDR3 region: CASSLDRGPSYEQYF. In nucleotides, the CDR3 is TGTGCCAGCAGCTTAGACAGGGGGCCCTCCTACGAGCAGTACTTC.

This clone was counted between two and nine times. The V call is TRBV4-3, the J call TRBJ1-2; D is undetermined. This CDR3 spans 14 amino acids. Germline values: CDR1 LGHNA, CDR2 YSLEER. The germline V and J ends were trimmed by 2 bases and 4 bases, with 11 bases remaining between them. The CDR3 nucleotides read TGCGCCAGCAGCCAACAGACCGCCATCTATGGCTACACCTTC. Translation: CASSQQTAIYGYTF.

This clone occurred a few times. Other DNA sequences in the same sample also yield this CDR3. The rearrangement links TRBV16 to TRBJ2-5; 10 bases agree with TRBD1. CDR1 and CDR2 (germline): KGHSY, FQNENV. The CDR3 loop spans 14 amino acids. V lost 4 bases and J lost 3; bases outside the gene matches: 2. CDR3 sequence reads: CASSPGTGEETQYF. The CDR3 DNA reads TGTGCCAGCAGCCCGGGGACAGGGGAAGAGACCCAGTACTTC.

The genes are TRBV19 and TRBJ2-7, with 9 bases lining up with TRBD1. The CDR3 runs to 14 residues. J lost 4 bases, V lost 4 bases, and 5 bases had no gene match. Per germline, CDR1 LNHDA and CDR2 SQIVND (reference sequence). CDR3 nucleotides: TGTGCCAGTAGTACTGGGACAGGGAGTTACGAGCAGTACTTC. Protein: CASSTGTGSYEQYF.

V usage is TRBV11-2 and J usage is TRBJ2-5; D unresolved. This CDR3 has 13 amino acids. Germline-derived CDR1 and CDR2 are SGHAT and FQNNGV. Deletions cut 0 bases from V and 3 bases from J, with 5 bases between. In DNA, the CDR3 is TGTGCCAGCAGCTTAGAGCCGGAAGAGACCCAGTACTTC. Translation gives CASSLEPEETQYF.

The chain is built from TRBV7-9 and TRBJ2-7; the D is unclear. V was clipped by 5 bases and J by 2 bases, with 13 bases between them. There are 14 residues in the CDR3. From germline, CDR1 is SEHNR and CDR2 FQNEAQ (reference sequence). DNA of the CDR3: TGTGCCAGCAGCCTCAGGTCAGGAACCTACGAGCAGTACTTC. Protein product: CASSLRSGTYEQYF. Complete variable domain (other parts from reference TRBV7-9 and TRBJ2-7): DTGVSQNPRHKITKRGQNVTFRCDPISEHNRLYWYRQTLGQGPEFLTYFQNEAQLEKSRLLSDRFSAERPKGSFSTLEIQRTEQGDSAMYLCASSLRSGTYEQYFGPGTRLTVT.

The CDR3 region is CASSIRGGDRHSSYEQYF. CDR3 coding DNA: TGTGCCAGCAGCATTCGAGGGGGGGACAGGCATTCTTCCTACGAGCAGTACTTC. V gene TRBV7-9 combines with J gene TRBJ2-7, with a possible D match to TRBD1 (8 bases). The CDR3 consists of 18 residues. The germline gives CDR1 SEHNR, CDR2 FQNEAQ (reference sequence). V was cut by 5 bases and J by 1 base, with 24 bases left in between.

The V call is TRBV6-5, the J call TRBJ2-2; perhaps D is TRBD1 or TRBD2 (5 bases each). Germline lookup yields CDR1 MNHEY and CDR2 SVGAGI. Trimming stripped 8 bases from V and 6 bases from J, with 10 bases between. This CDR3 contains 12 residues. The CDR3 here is CASREGPGELFF. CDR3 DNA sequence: TGTGCCAGCCGAGAGGGGCCCGGGGAGCTGTTTTTT.

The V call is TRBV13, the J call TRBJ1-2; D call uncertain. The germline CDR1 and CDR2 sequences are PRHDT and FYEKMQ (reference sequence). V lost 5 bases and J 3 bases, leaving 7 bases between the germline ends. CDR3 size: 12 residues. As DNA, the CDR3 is TGTGCCAGCAGCCTCGACTACTATGGCTACACCTTC. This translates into CASSLDYYGYTF.

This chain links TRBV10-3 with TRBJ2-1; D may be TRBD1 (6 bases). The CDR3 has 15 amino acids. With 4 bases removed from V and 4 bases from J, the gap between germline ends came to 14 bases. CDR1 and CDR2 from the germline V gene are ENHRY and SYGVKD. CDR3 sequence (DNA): TGTGCCATCAGTGGAGTCGAGGGGGTGTACAATGAGCAGTTCTTC. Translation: CAISGVEGVYNEQFF.

The CDR3 DNA reads as TGCAGCGTTGAAAACACAGATACGCAGTATTTT. Its protein is CSVENTDTQYF. This rearrangement joins TRBV29-1 to TRBJ2-3; D call uncertain. Germline-derived CDR1 and CDR2 are SQVTM and ANQGSEA. V dropped 2 bases and J dropped 2 bases, with 2 bases sitting between them. The CDR3 has 11 amino acids.

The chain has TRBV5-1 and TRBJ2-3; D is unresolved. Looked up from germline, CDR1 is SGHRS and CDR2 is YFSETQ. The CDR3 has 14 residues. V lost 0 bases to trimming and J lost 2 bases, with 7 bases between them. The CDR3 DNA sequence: TGCGCCAGCAGCTTGGGATTCGACACAGATACGCAGTATTTT. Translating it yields CASSLGFDTDTQYF.

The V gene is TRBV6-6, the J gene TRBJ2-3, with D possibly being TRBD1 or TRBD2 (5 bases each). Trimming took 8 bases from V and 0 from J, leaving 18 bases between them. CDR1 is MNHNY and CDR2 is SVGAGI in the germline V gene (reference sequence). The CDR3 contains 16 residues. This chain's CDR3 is CASGTGRPSSTDTQYF. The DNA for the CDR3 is TGTGCCAGCGGGACGGGGCGACCTTCTAGCACAGATACGCAGTATTTT.

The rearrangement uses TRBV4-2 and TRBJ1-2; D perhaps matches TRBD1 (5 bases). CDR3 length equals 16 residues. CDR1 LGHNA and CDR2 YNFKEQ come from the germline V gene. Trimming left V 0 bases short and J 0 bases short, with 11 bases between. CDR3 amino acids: CASSQDLVGANYGYTF. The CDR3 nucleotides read TGTGCCAGCAGCCAAGATCTTGTAGGGGCTAACTATGGCTACACCTTC.

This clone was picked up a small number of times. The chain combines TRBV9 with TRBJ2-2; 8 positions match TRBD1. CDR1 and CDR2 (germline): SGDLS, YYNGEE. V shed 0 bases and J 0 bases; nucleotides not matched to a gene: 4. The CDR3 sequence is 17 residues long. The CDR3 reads CASSVGRTGPNTGELFF. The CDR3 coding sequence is TGTGCCAGCAGCGTAGGGAGGACAGGGCCGAACACCGGGGAGCTGTTTTTT.

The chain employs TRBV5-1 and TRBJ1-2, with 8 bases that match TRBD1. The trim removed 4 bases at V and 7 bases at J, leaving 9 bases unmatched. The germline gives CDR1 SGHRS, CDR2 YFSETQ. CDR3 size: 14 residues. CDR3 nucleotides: TGCGCCAGCAGCGGAACGACAGGGGTCGGTGGCTACACCTTC. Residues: CASSGTTGVGGYTF.

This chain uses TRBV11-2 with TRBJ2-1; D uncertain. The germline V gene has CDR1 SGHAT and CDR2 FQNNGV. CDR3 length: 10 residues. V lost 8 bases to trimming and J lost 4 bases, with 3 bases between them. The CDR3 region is CASEYNEQFF. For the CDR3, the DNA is TGTGCCAGCGAATACAATGAGCAGTTCTTC.

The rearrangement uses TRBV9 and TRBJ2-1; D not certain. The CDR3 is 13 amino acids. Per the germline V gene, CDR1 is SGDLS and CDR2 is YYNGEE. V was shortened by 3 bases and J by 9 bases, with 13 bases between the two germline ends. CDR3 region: CASSETPMREQFF. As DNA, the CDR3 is TGTGCCAGCAGCGAAACCCCCATGCGTGAGCAGTTCTTC.

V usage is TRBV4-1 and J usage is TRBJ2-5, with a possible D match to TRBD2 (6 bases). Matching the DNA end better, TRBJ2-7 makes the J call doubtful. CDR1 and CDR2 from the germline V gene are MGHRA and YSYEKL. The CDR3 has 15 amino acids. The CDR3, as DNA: TGCGCCAGCAGCCAAATCAGGGACTCATCCTACGAGCAGTACTTC. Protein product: CASSQIRDSSYEQYF.

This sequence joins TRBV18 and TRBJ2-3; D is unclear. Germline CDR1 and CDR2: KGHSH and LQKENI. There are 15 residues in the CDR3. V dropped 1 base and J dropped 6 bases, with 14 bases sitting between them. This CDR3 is CASSPQALKRDTQYF. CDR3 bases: TGTGCCAGCTCACCACAAGCCCTCAAAAGGGATACGCAGTATTTT.

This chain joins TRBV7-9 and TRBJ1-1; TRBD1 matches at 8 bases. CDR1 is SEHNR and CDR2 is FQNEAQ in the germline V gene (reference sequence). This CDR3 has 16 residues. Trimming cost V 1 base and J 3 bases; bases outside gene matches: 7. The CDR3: CASSLGQGNFDTEAFF. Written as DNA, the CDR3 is TGTGCCAGCAGCTTAGGACAGGGGAATTTTGACACTGAAGCTTTCTTT.

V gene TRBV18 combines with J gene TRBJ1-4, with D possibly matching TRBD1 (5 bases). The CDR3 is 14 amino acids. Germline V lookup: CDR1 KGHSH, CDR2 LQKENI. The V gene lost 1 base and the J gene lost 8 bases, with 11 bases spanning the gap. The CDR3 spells CASSPQGTQEKLFF. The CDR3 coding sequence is TGTGCCAGCTCACCACAGGGGACGCAGGAAAAACTGTTTTTT.